This TCR beta chain was recovered during a study of lymphopenia after photon versus proton radiotherapy. The study's findings and limits: A bigger post-nadir fall in TCR diversity correlated inversely with survival time in deceased patients. Authors raise, but do not show, better survival with proton therapy. After the lymphocyte nadir, photon-treated repertoires showed oligoclonal expansion, especially of CD8+ Temra cells. Relative stability marked proton patients; photon patients lost diversity and naive cells.

The CDR3 totals 15 residues. CDR1 and CDR2 (germline): SGDLS, YYNGEE. J gave up 3 bases and V 0 bases, and 5 bases lay outside the gene matches. Measured with immunoSEQ multiplex PCR; TCRdb has only the in-frame clones, and not every one. The sample lists fewer than 20,000 clones, around 85% occurring once. Comment on this clone: What it binds is unknown.

The receptor was isolated from a man aged 65 to 79 with pancreatic cancer. The sequences come from peripheral blood, collected from a patient treated with proton-based radiotherapy. The rearrangement joins TRBV9 to TRBJ1-2, with TRBD1 identical over 7 bases. The CDR3: CASSVEEGAYYGYTF. CDR3 sequence (DNA): TGTGCCAGCAGCGTAGAGGAGGGGGCCTACTATGGCTACACCTTC. The full variable domain, its missing parts supplied by reference TRBV9 and TRBJ1-2, is DSGVTQTPKHLITATGQRVTLRCSPRSGDLSVYWYQQSLDQGLQFLIQYYNGEERAKGNILERFSAQQFPDLHSELNLSSLELGDSALYFCASSVEEGAYYGYTFGSGTRLTVV.